This entry features one T cell receptor (beta chain) sequence. Its specificity is unknown. Profiled with immunoSEQ multiplex PCR; TCRdb holds only in-frame clones, not every one. This sample yields tens of thousands of clones, of which roughly 87% are seen a single time; 1.5% belongs to the top ten. The germline V gene encodes CDR1 MDHEN and CDR2 SYDVKM. The V end lost 2 bases, the J end lost 4 bases, and 11 bases lay between the germline ends. The CDR3 runs to 14 residues. The data were obtained in a study of siplizumab effects on memory and regulatory T cells. Regarding the study as a whole: Unstimulated naive T cells seemed to show more diversity than memory cells did, and they also seemed to be among the major contributors to the alloresponse.

The clonotype comes from a human donor in good health. The sequencing sample was made of Tregs sorted from blood. The chain joins TRBV28 to TRBJ1-2; tentative D call: TRBD1 (5 bases). The CDR3 nucleotides are TGTGCCAGCAGTTTACCGGGGGGGACCTATGGCTACACCTTC. Translating it yields CASSLPGGTYGYTF.